The clone carrying this T cell receptor (beta chain) was recorded many times. The CDR3 sequence is 14 residues long. Trimming shortened V by 2 bases and J by 2 bases, and 10 bases separated the two germline ends. Germline V gene lookup returns CDR1 PRHDT and CDR2 FYEKMQ (reference sequence). The data stem from a study of T-cell reconstitution after alpha-beta-depleted transplantation in children. Researchers prepared the TCRbeta library using unique molecular identifiers, the study reports. TCRdb recomputed calls from the PCR reads with MiXCR, one row per CDR3 protein. The data hold over 85,000 distinct CDR3 sequences, with 7% to 8% observed a single time.

The clonotype comes from a boy aged 2 to 10 with acute lymphoblastic leukemia, due to receive a stem cell transplant. This material consisted of PBMCs, taken before TCRalphabeta/CD19-depleted stem cell transplant. This chain connects TRBV13 to TRBJ2-7; the D gene is possibly TRBD2 (5 bases). This chain's CDR3 is CASSLRMGAYEQYF. In nucleotides, the CDR3 is TGTGCCAGCAGCTTAAGAATGGGAGCCTACGAGCAGTACTTC.